Each of the 11 T cell receptor beta chains below was sequenced from the same sample in a study of naive CD8 T cells in extremely preterm neonates. The repertoire was sequenced with immunoSEQ multiplex PCR; TCRdb's copy has only in-frame clones and lacks some. The sample records approximately 6,000 clones, about 98% being singletons. Sequencing was carried out using naive CD8+ T cells from blood. The receptors shown here come from a human donor in good health.

The V gene is TRBV30, the J gene TRBJ2-3; D gene uncertain. V shed 5 bases and J shed 2 bases, with 14 bases lying between them. CDR1 is GTSNPN, CDR2 SVGIG, per germline (reference sequence). CDR3 length: 14 amino acids. Written as DNA, the CDR3 is TGTGCCTGGGGCCCCACGTCCCTCACAGATACGCAGTATTTT. It yields the protein CAWGPTSLTDTQYF.

This chain uses TRBV7-9 with TRBJ2-2; 9 positions match TRBD1. Trimming at V came to 5 bases and at J to 7 bases, leaving 5 bases not matched to a gene. The germline V gene has CDR1 SEHNR and CDR2 FQNEAQ (reference sequence). The CDR3 loop spans 14 amino acids. CDR3 nucleotides: TGTGCCAGCAGCCGGACAGGGGATATCGGGGAGCTGTTTTTT. It specifies CASSRTGDIGELFF.

This clone was observed a single time. This rearrangement joins TRBV6-1 to TRBJ2-5, with D perhaps matching TRBD2 (5 bases). The assigned J gene may be wrong: the sequence end matches TRBJ2-7 better. CDR1 and CDR2 (germline): MNHNS, SASEGT. The CDR3 sequence is 13 residues long. CDR3 sequence (DNA): TGTGCCAGCAGTGATGCGGGTCTCTACGAGCAGTACTTC. This sequence encodes CASSDAGLYEQYF.

The chain joins TRBV5-1 to TRBJ2-1; 11 bases match TRBD2. Germline CDR1 and CDR2: SGHRS and YFSETQ. CDR3 length: 16 residues. The V and J ends lost 3 bases and 3 bases, in that order; junction bases with no gene match: 5. CDR3 sequence: CASSSEGTSGYNEQFF. The CDR3 DNA follows: TGCGCCAGCAGCTCCGAAGGGACTAGCGGCTACAATGAGCAGTTCTTC.

The chain carries TRBV29-1 and TRBJ2-1, with 10 nucleotides matching TRBD1. Germline assignment: CDR1 SQVTM and CDR2 ANQGSEA. CDR3 length: 15 residues. With V trimmed by 1 base and J by 7 bases, 7 bases remained unmatched. CDR3 sequence reads: CSVEGIGTGVNEQFF. In DNA, the CDR3 is TGCAGCGTTGAAGGAATCGGGACAGGGGTGAATGAGCAGTTCTTC.

The rearrangement joins TRBV28 to TRBJ2-3; D call uncertain. The CDR3 has 13 amino acids. V lost 5 bases and J 6 bases, leaving 12 bases between the germline ends. Germline V CDR1 and CDR2: MDHEN, SYDVKM. DNA for the CDR3: TGTGCCAGCAGTCCCGCGTCCCGGGATACGCAGTATTTT. As protein: CASSPASRDTQYF.

This chain uses TRBV7-9 with TRBJ1-1; D may be TRBD1 (5 bases). Germline CDR1 is SEHNR and CDR2 is FQNEAQ (reference sequence). The CDR3 runs 17 residues. The germline V and J ends were trimmed by 3 bases and 0 bases, with 17 bases remaining between them. CDR3 coding DNA: TGTGCCAGCAGCTTGTGGCCCACGGCAGGGTTGAACACTGAAGCTTTCTTT. It translates to CASSLWPTAGLNTEAFF.

The rearrangement links TRBV7-2 to TRBJ2-6; D possibly corresponds to TRBD2 (5 bases). Germline V gene sequence: CDR1 SGHTA, CDR2 FQGNSA. V was cut by 5 bases and J by 2 bases, with 10 bases left in between. This CDR3 has 15 amino acids. CDR3 nucleotide sequence: TGTGCCAGCAGCAAGGTGAGGGCTGGGGCCAACGTCCTGACTTTC. It yields the protein CASSKVRAGANVLTF.

The V gene is TRBV13, the J gene TRBJ2-1; TRBD2 is a possible D gene (5 bases). Per the germline V gene, CDR1 is PRHDT and CDR2 is FYEKMQ (reference sequence). The CDR3 has 15 residues. The V end was cut by 5 bases, the J end by 4 bases, with 15 bases between. In nucleotides, the CDR3 is TGTGCCAGCAGCCGAGGAGCTACGGGGTACAATGAGCAGTTCTTC. It encodes CASSRGATGYNEQFF.

The gene calls are TRBV5-1 and TRBJ2-2; 11 bases match TRBD2. The germline V gene encodes CDR1 SGHRS and CDR2 YFSETQ. After removal of 0 bases from V and 4 bases from J, the junction contained 8 bases not matched to a gene. The CDR3 has 18 residues. In DNA, the CDR3 is TGCGCCAGCAGCTTGGAACTAGCGGGAGTCGAGGGCACCGGGGAGCTGTTTTTT. It specifies CASSLELAGVEGTGELFF.

J is TRBJ2-7 and V is TRBV7-8; D is uncertain. CDR1 is SGHVS, CDR2 FQNEAQ, per germline. The V end lost 4 bases, the J end lost 2 bases, and 21 bases lay between the germline ends. There are 17 residues in the CDR3. CDR3 DNA: TGTGCCAGCAGCTCATCCGGGTCCAACTACGTTCCCTACGAGCAGTACTTC. Translation: CASSSSGSNYVPYEQYF.